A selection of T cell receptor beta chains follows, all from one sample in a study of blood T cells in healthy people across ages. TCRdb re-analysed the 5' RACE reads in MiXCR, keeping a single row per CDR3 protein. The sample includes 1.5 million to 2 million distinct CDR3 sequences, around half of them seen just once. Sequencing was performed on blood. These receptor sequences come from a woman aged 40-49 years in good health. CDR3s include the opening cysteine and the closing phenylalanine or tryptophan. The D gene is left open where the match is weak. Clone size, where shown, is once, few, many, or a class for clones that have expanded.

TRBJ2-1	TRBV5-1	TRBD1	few	CASSLGGDRGANEQFF	TGCGCCAGCAGCTTGGGGGGGGACAGGGGTGCAAATGAGCAGTTCTTC
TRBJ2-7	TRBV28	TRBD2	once	CASSAPSGVRPQYF	TGTGCCAGCAGTGCTCCTAGCGGGGTCCGTCCCCAGTACTTC
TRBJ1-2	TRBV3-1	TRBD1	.	CASSNMDRANYGYTF	TGTGCCAGCAGCAACATGGACAGGGCTAACTATGGCTACACCTTC
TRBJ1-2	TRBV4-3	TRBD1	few	CASSQDSRQGYYGYTF	TGCGCCAGCAGCCAAGACTCCAGACAGGGGTACTATGGCTACACCTTC
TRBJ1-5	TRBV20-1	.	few	CSASLTQGYQPQHF	TGCAGTGCTAGTCTCACCCAGGGTTACCAGCCCCAGCATTTT
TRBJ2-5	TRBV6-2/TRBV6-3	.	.	CASSYSFWNQETQYF	TGTGCCAGCAGTTACTCGTTTTGGAACCAAGAGACCCAGTACTTC
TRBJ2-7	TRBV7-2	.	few	CASSLQSENPPHEQYF	TGTGCCAGCAGCTTACAAAGCGAAAACCCCCCCCACGAGCAGTACTTC
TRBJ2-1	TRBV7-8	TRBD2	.	CASSFRRRSGGPYNEQFF	TGTGCCAGCAGCTTCCGCAGGCGAAGCGGGGGGCCCTACAATGAGCAGTTCTTC
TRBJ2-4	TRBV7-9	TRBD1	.	CASSPGQQIAKNIQYF	TGTGCCAGCAGCCCGGGACAGCAGATAGCCAAAAACATTCAGTACTTC
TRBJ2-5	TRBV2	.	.	CASSGEARPQYF	TGTGCCAGCAGTGGAGAAGCGCGACCCCAGTACTTC
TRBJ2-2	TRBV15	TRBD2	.	CATSREILAANTGELFF	TGTGCCACCAGCAGAGAGATACTAGCGGCGAACACCGGGGAGCTGTTTTTT
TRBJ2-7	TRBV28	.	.	CASSNGTPPYEQYF	TGTGCCAGCAGTAACGGGACACCCCCCTACGAGCAGTACTTC
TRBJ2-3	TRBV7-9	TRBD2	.	CASSLGQAGQDTQYF	TGTGCCAGCAGCTTAGGCCAAGCGGGGCAGGATACGCAGTATTTT
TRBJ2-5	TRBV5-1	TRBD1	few	CASSPSRTGSQETQYF	TGCGCCAGCAGCCCGTCCCGGACAGGGAGTCAAGAGACCCAGTACTTC
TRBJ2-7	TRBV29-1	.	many	CSVAAEGGEQYF	TGCAGCGTCGCAGCTGAGGGGGGGGAGCAGTACTTC
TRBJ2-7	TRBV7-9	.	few	CASSLSSSGGANYEQYF	TGTGCCAGCAGCTTAAGTTCGTCTGGCGGGGCTAACTACGAGCAGTACTTC
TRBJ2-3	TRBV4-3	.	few	CASSQVFEADLRDTQYF	TGCGCCAGCAGCCAAGTCTTTGAGGCGGATCTGAGAGATACGCAGTATTTT
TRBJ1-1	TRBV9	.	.	CASSDRKGVNTEAFF	TGTGCCAGCAGCGACCGAAAAGGGGTGAACACTGAAGCTTTCTTT
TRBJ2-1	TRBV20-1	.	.	CSAYTSANEQFF	TGCAGTGCGTATACTAGTGCCAATGAGCAGTTCTTC
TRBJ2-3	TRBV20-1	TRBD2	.	CSASRRAGGTDTQYF	TGCAGTGCTAGCCGCAGAGCGGGGGGGACAGATACGCAGTATTTT
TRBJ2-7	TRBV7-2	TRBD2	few	CASSLFAGGEYEQYF	TGTGCCAGCAGCTTATTTGCGGGGGGCGAATACGAGCAGTACTTC
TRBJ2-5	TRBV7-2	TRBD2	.	CASSPGAGGQETQYF	TGTGCCAGCAGTCCAGGGGCGGGGGGACAAGAGACCCAGTACTTC
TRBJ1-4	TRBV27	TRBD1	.	CASSFRGRVGKLFF	TGTGCCAGCAGTTTCAGGGGGCGCGTGGGAAAACTGTTTTTT